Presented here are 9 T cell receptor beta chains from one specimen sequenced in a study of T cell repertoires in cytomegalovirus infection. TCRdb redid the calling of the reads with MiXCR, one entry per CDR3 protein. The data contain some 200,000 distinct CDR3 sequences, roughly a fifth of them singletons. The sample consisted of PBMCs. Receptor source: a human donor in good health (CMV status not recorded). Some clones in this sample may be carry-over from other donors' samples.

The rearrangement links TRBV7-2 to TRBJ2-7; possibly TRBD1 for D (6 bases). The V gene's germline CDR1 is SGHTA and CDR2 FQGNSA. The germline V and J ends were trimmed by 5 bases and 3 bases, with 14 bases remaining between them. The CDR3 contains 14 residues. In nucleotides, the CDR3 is TGTGCCAGCAGCCTCGACAGGCTGAACTACGAGCAGTACTTC. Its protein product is CASSLDRLNYEQYF.

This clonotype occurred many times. The CDR3 DNA follows: TGTGCCAGCAGTTTAGAGGGGGACAATCAGCCCCAGCATTTT. Protein: CASSLEGDNQPQHF. The chain has TRBV27 and TRBJ1-5, with D possibly being TRBD1 (6 bases). This CDR3 region has 14 residues. Germline CDR1 MNHEY, CDR2 SMNVEV (reference sequence). V gave up 2 bases and J gave up 3 bases, with 8 bases separating them.

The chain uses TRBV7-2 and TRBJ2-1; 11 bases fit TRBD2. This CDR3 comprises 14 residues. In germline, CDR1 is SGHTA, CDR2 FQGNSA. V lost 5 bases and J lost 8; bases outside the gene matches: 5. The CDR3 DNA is TGTGCCAGCAGCGGGCTAGCGGGAGGACATGAGCAGTTCTTC. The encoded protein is CASSGLAGGHEQFF.

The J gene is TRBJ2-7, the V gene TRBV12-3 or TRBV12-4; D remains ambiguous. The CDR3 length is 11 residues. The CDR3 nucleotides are TGTGCTACTGGGGAAGGCGGCGAGCAGTACTTC. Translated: CATGEGGEQYF.

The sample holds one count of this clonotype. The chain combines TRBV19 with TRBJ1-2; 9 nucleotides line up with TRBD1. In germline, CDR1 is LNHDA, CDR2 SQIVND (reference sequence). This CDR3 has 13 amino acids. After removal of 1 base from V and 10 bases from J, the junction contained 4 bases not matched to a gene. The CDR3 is CASSIVGTGYYTF. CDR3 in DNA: TGTGCCAGTAGTATAGTGGGGACAGGGTACTACACCTTC.

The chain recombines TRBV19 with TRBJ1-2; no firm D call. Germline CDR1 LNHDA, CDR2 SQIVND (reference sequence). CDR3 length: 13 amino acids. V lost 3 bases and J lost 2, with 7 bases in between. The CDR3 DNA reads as TGTGCCAGTAGTATGTCGGGGAACTATGGCTACACCTTC. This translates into CASSMSGNYGYTF. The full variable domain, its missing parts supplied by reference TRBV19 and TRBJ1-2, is DGGITQSPKYLFRKEGQNVTLSCEQNLNHDAMYWYRQDPGQGLRLIYYSQIVNDFQKGDIAEGYSVSREKKESFPLTVTSAQKNPTAFYLCASSMSGNYGYTFGSGTRLTVV.

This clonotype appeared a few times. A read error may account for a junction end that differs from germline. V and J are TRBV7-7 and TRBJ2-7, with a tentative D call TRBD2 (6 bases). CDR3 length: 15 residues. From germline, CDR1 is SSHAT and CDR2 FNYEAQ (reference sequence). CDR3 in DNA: TGTGCTAGCAGCTTAGGGGACCCCGGGGGACACGAGCAGTACTTC. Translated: CASSLGDPGGHEQYF.

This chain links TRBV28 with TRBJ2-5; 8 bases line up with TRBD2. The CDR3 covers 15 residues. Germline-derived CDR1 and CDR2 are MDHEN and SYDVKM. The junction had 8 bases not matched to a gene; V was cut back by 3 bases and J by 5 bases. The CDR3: CASSFFGRARETQYF. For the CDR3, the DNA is TGTGCCAGCAGTTTCTTCGGGAGGGCCAGGGAGACCCAGTACTTC.

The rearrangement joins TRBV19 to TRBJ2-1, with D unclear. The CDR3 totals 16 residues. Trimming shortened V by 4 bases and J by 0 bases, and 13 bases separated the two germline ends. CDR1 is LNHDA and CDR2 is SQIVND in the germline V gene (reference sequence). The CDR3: CASSTATGGSYNEQFF. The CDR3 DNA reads TGTGCCAGTAGTACCGCCACGGGTGGCTCCTACAATGAGCAGTTCTTC.